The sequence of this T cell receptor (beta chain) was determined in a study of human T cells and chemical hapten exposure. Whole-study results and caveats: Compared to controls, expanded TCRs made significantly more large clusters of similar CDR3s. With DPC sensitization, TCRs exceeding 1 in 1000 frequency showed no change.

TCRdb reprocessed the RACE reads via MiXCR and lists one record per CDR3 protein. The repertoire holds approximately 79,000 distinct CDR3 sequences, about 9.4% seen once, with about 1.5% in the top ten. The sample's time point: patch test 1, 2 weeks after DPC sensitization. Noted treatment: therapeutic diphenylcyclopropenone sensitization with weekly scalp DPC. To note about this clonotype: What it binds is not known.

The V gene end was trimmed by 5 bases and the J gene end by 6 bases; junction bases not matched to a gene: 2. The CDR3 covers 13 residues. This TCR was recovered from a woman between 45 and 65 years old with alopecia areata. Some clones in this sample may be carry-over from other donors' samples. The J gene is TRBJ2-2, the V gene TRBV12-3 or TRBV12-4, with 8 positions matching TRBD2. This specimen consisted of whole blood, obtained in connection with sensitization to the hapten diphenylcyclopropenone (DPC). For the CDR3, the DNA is TGTGCCAGCAGTCCCGGGGGGGCCGGGGAGCTGTTTTTT. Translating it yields CASSPGGAGELFF.